The clone carrying this T cell receptor (beta chain) was counted between two and nine times. Its antigen remains unidentified. This sample stems from a study of cytomegalovirus exposure and HLA in healthy donors. Study as a whole: An earlier analysis identified 120 million or so unique TCR beta sequences in about 180 million T cells. There were some 380 genotyped donors. Of these, 81% fell in the genetic ancestry cluster associated with self-reported Caucasian donors.

Findings and caveats of the study: Excluded: some indistinguishable V segments such as TRBV6-2 and TRBV6-3. Further analysis, carried out later, found HLA-associated TCR beta chains more clonally expanded than equally common other chains.

The CDR3 is made up of 16 amino acids. The germline V gene has CDR1 SGHDT and CDR2 YYEEEE. V was clipped by 4 bases and J by 0 bases, with 14 bases between them. Primers for the PCR totalled 60 Vbeta and 13 Jbeta. Libraries were prepared by immunoSEQ multiplex PCR; TCRdb keeps only in-frame clonotypes and omits some of them. The table lists 180,000 or so clones, about 9% of them singletons. This receptor was taken from a woman aged 25 to 39 in good health and CMV-seropositive. The source material was PBMCs. The chain links TRBV5-6 to TRBJ2-4; a weak D match, TRBD1 (6 bases). CDR3 nucleotide sequence: TGTGCCAGCAGCCCACAGGGTAGTCGAGCCAAAAACATTCAGTACTTC. Residues: CASSPQGSRAKNIQYF.